The rows below give T cell receptor beta chains drawn from one sample of a study of monozygotic twins with inflammatory bowel disease. TCRdb derives one entry per CDR3 protein from the 5' RACE reads, leaving out DNA. This listing includes some 170,000 distinct CDR3 sequences. Specimen: blood. Receptors originate from a human donor with ulcerative colitis or Crohn's disease, or a healthy co-twin of an affected twin (not recorded which). Both conserved end residues are part of each CDR3.

j_gene: TRBJ1-1
v_gene: TRBV5-1
CDR3aa: CASSFQTANTEAFF

j_gene: TRBJ2-1
v_gene: TRBV15
CDR3aa: CATSTPRDSRSYNEQFF

j_gene: TRBJ1-1
v_gene: TRBV21-1
CDR3aa: CASSPEGSNKAFF

j_gene: TRBJ2-7
v_gene: TRBV18
CDR3aa: CASSPLVEGEQYF

j_gene: TRBJ2-3
v_gene: TRBV4-3
CDR3aa: CASSQDFRLAGGPDTQYF

j_gene: TRBJ2-1
v_gene: TRBV20-1
CDR3aa: CSAPGEQGASNEQFF

j_gene: TRBJ1-3
v_gene: TRBV9
CDR3aa: CASSIGQGSGNTIYF

j_gene: TRBJ1-2
v_gene: TRBV5-1
CDR3aa: CASSLGGPQGSYGYTF

j_gene: TRBJ1-2
v_gene: TRBV4-3
CDR3aa: CASSQARDRANYGYTF

j_gene: TRBJ1-1
v_gene: TRBV7-6
CDR3aa: CASSLAQPSNTEAFF

j_gene: TRBJ2-5
v_gene: TRBV5-8
CDR3aa: CASSPGPQETQYF

j_gene: TRBJ1-2
v_gene: TRBV20-1
CDR3aa: CSAIDRGPGYTF

j_gene: TRBJ1-6
v_gene: TRBV28
CDR3aa: CASSLLPRGSLNNSPLHF

j_gene: TRBJ2-3
v_gene: TRBV29-1
CDR3aa: CSFLRGGTDTQYF

j_gene: TRBJ2-1
v_gene: TRBV11-1
CDR3aa: CASSPDATFLAGFGYNEQFF

j_gene: TRBJ2-1
v_gene: TRBV16
CDR3aa: CASSHTSGTNEQFF

j_gene: TRBJ2-1
v_gene: TRBV11-2
CDR3aa: CASSLGGGYNEQFF

j_gene: TRBJ2-7
v_gene: TRBV12-3/TRBV12-4
CDR3aa: CASSLFLYEQYF

j_gene: TRBJ1-1
v_gene: TRBV20-1
CDR3aa: CSARDGGSTEAFF

j_gene: TRBJ2-2
v_gene: TRBV7-9
CDR3aa: CASSLPGLSNTGELFF

j_gene: TRBJ2-1
v_gene: TRBV6-1
CDR3aa: CASSRGSGGYNEQFF

j_gene: TRBJ2-2
v_gene: TRBV20-1
CDR3aa: CSALDKANTGELFF

j_gene: TRBJ2-7
v_gene: TRBV7-9
CDR3aa: CASSHRGASSGEQYF

j_gene: TRBJ1-1
v_gene: TRBV10-3
CDR3aa: CAIRETGVNTEAFF

j_gene: TRBJ2-7
v_gene: TRBV7-2
CDR3aa: CASTREGQVSSYEQYF

j_gene: TRBJ2-1
v_gene: TRBV11-2
CDR3aa: CASRGGGLTEQFF